The 16 T cell receptor beta chains below were found in one sample sequenced in a study of blood T cell repertoires in COVID-19. Measured with immunoSEQ multiplex PCR; TCRdb has only the in-frame clones, and not every one. This sample yields over 150,000 clones, of which about 85% are seen a single time; 8.3% belongs to the top ten. Material: peripheral blood. The source is a woman aged 55 to 70 with COVID-19, enrolled during active disease.

The chain couples TRBV14 to TRBJ1-1; a possible D gene is TRBD1 (6 bases). From germline, CDR1 is SGHDN and CDR2 FVKESK. The CDR3 length is 15 residues. Trimming shortened V by 1 base and J by 5 bases, and 14 bases separated the two germline ends. CDR3 amino acids: CASSQVGGLLTEAFF. CDR3 DNA: TGTGCCAGCAGCCAAGTCGGGGGGCTATTGACTGAAGCTTTCTTT.

This chain links TRBV7-3 with TRBJ1-5, with a tentative D call TRBD1 (5 bases). Trimming cost V 5 bases and J 1 base, with 6 bases left between them. Germline assignment: CDR1 SGHTA and CDR2 FQGTGA. The CDR3 spans 13 residues. The chain's CDR3 is CASSRGSNQPQHF. CDR3 nucleotides: TGTGCCAGCAGCCGGGGGAGCAATCAGCCCCAGCATTTT.

The J gene is TRBJ2-2, the V gene TRBV30, with TRBD2 identical over 8 bases. The germline V gene has CDR1 GTSNPN and CDR2 SVGIG (reference sequence). CDR3 length: 17 residues. The V segment lost 0 bases and the J segment 5 bases; nucleotides outside the gene matches: 11. Here the CDR3 DNA reads TGTGCCTGGAGTGTTTGCCCTGGACTAGCTTGGACCGGGGAGCTGTTTTTT. Amino acid sequence: CAWSVCPGLAWTGELFF. Complete variable domain (other parts from reference TRBV30 and TRBJ2-2): SQTIHQWPATLVQPVGSPLSLECTVEGTSNPNLYWYRQAAGRGLQLLFYSVGIGQISSEVPQNLSASRPQDRQFILSSKKLLLSDSGFYLCAWSVCPGLAWTGELFFGEGSRLTVL.

This rearrangement joins TRBV29-1 to TRBJ1-1; D is possibly TRBD1 (5 bases). Germline values: CDR1 SQVTM, CDR2 ANQGSEA. CDR3 size: 13 residues. Trimming stripped 7 bases from V and 4 bases from J, with 16 bases between. CDR3 in DNA: TGCAGCGCCACGGAGGGGATGGCCACTGAAGCTTTCTTT. Residues: CSATEGMATEAFF. The full variable domain, with the rest looked up from reference TRBV29-1 and TRBJ1-1, is SAVISQKPSRDICQRGTSLTIQCQVDSQVTMMFWYRQQPGQSLTLIATANQGSEATYESGFVIDKFPISRPNLTFSTLTVSNMSPEDSSIYLCSATEGMATEAFFGQGTRLTVV.

CDR3 region: CASKGLFTGELFF. CDR3 nucleotide sequence: TGTGCCAGTAAGGGACTTTTCACCGGGGAGCTGTTTTTT. The chain recombines TRBV19 with TRBJ2-2; weak D call: TRBD2 (6 bases). The CDR3 has 13 residues. Trimming pared 7 bases from V and 4 bases from J, leaving 10 bases between. The germline V gene has CDR1 LNHDA and CDR2 SQIVND (reference sequence).

This clone was seen only once. The chain employs TRBV7-2 and TRBJ1-2; D gene ambiguous. V shed 1 base and J shed 5 bases, with 17 bases lying between them. CDR1 SGHTA and CDR2 FQGNSA come from the germline V gene. The CDR3 covers 16 residues. The CDR3: CASSLDAFGRGYGYTF. The CDR3 coding sequence is TGTGCCAGCAGCTTAGACGCGTTCGGCCGAGGTTATGGCTACACCTTC. Using reference TRBV7-2 and TRBJ1-2 for the parts outside the CDR3, the full variable domain is GAGVSQSPSNKVTEKGKDVELRCDPISGHTALYWYRQSLGQGLEFLIYFQGNSAPDKSGLPSDRFSAERTGGSVSTLTIQRTQQEDSAVYLCASSLDAFGRGYGYTFGSGTRLTVV.

The rearrangement links TRBV11-3 to TRBJ1-1, with TRBD1 as a possible D gene (5 bases). V was cut by 5 bases and J by 1 base, with 14 bases left in between. CDR3 length: 15 amino acids. CDR1 and CDR2 from the germline V gene are SGHNT and YENEEA. In DNA, the CDR3 is TGTGCCAGCAGCCCGGGCGGGACGGAGAACACTGAAGCTTTCTTT. This translates into CASSPGGTENTEAFF. Together with reference TRBV11-3 and TRBJ1-1, the CDR3 gives the full variable domain: EAGVVQSPRYKIIEKKQPVAFWCNPISGHNTLYWYLQNLGQGPELLIRYENEEAVDDSQLPKDRFSAERLKGVDSTLKIQPAELGDSAVYLCASSPGGTENTEAFFGQGTRLTVV.

The chain uses TRBV19 and TRBJ1-2; 7 bases are shared with TRBD1. V shed 3 bases and J 6 bases; nucleotides not matched to a gene: 7. Per germline, CDR1 LNHDA and CDR2 SQIVND (reference sequence). The CDR3 has 14 amino acids. The CDR3 coding sequence is TGTGCCAGTAGTATGGGTAGGACAGGCGATGGCTACACCTTC. It codes for CASSMGRTGDGYTF.

The gene calls are TRBV5-6 and TRBJ1-4; 9 bases are a match to TRBD1. Per the germline V gene, CDR1 is SGHDT and CDR2 is YYEEEE. J lost 7 bases, V lost 6 bases, and 7 bases had no gene match. The length of the CDR3 is 14 residues. For the CDR3, the DNA is TGTGCCAGCACCCAGACAGGGGGAAGTGAAAAACTGTTTTTT. This codes for CASTQTGGSEKLFF.

This clone was observed a handful of times. This sequence joins TRBV9 and TRBJ2-7; D is possibly TRBD2 (5 bases). Germline CDR1 and CDR2: SGDLS and YYNGEE. V was cut by 4 bases and J by 6 bases, with 14 bases left in between. The CDR3 runs to 13 residues. Written as DNA, the CDR3 is TGTGCCAGCAGCTTTAGGACTTACTGCGAGCAGTACTTC. Translating gives CASSFRTYCEQYF.

Only one count was recorded for this clone. The chain employs TRBV15 and TRBJ1-3, with D uncertain. With 4 bases removed from V and 4 bases from J, the gap between germline ends came to 11 bases. The CDR3 has 14 amino acids. Germline CDR1 and CDR2: LNHNV and YYDKDF (reference sequence). CDR3: CATSILEWGNTIYF. As DNA, the CDR3 is TGTGCCACCAGCATCCTCGAGTGGGGAAACACCATATATTTT. Variable domain in full (rest from reference TRBV15 and TRBJ1-3): DAMVIQNPRYQVTQFGKPVTLSCSQTLNHNVMYWYQQKSSQAPKLLFHYYDKDFNNEADTPDNFQSRRPNTSFCFLDIRSPGLGDTAMYLCATSILEWGNTIYFGEGSWLTVV.

The chain carries TRBV10-3 and TRBJ1-5; a possible D gene is TRBD1 (6 bases). Germline CDR1 ENHRY, CDR2 SYGVKD. V was cut by 7 bases and J by 1 base, with 8 bases left in between. The CDR3 has 13 amino acids. Written as DNA, the CDR3 is TGTGCCATCACAGGGGAGAGCAATCAGCCCCAGCATTTT. Encoded protein: CAITGESNQPQHF.

In this sample, this clone turned up once. The V gene is TRBV12-3 or TRBV12-4, the J gene TRBJ2-1; 7 positions match TRBD2. With 6 bases clipped from V and 10 bases from J, the junction kept 6 bases outside the gene matches. CDR3 length: 12 amino acids. The CDR3 DNA sequence: TGTGCCAGCAGGCCACAACTAGCGGAGCAGTTCTTC. Protein product: CASRPQLAEQFF.

With respect to this clone: Other DNA sequences in the sample encode the same CDR3. The J gene is TRBJ1-3, the V gene TRBV5-1; D unclear. Deletions cut 0 bases from V and 4 bases from J, with 5 bases between. CDR3 length: 13 residues. CDR1 is SGHRS, CDR2 YFSETQ, per germline. The CDR3 region is CASSLAQGNTIYF. The CDR3 region has the DNA TGCGCCAGCAGCTTGGCTCAGGGAAACACCATATATTTT.

The chain carries TRBV9 and TRBJ1-5; 9 bases agree with TRBD1. From germline, CDR1 is SGDLS and CDR2 YYNGEE. After removal of 0 bases from V and 4 bases from J, the junction contained 5 bases not matched to a gene. This CDR3 is built from 16 residues. This CDR3 is CASSVGGTGINQPQHF. In DNA form, the CDR3 reads TGTGCCAGCAGCGTAGGAGGGACAGGGATTAATCAGCCCCAGCATTTT.

The rearrangement uses TRBV19 and TRBJ1-2; D is ambiguous. The CDR3 consists of 12 residues. In germline, CDR1 is LNHDA, CDR2 SQIVND (reference sequence). V shed 7 bases and J shed 5 bases, with 11 bases lying between them. Here the CDR3 DNA reads TGTGCCAGTAACAATCCGTCATATGGCTACACCTTC. Encoded protein: CASNNPSYGYTF.